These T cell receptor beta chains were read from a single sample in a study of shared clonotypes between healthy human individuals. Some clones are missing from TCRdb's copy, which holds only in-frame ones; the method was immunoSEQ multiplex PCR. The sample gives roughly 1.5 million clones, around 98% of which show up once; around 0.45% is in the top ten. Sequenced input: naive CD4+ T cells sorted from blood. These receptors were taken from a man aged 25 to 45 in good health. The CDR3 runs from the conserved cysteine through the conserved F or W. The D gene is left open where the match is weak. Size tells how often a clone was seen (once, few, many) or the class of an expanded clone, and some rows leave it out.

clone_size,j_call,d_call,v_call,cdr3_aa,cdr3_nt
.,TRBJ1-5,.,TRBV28,CASRRDSNQPQHF,TGTGCCAGCAGACGGGATAGCAATCAGCCCCAGCATTTT
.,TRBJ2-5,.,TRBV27,CASRPGGVGTQYF,TGTGCCAGCAGACCAGGTGGGGTGGGGACCCAGTACTTC
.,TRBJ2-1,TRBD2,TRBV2,CASRAGEGNEQFF,TGTGCCAGCAGAGCGGGAGAGGGCAATGAGCAGTTCTTC
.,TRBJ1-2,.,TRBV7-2,CASSLGGTGYGYTF,TGTGCCAGCAGCCTAGGGGGAACAGGGTATGGCTACACCTTC
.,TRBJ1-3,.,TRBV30,CAWSVSGFSGNTIYF,TGTGCCTGGAGTGTTTCGGGATTCTCTGGAAACACCATATATTTT
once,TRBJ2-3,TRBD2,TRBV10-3,CAITPRLAGGAPDTQYF,TGTGCCATCACTCCGCGACTAGCGGGAGGGGCCCCAGATACGCAGTATTTT
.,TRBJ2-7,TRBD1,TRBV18,CASSPRPGQDNYEQYF,TGTGCCAGCTCACCTAGACCGGGACAGGATAACTACGAGCAGTACTTC
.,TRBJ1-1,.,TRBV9,CASTGELNTEAFF,TGTGCCAGCACCGGAGAATTGAACACTGAAGCTTTCTTT
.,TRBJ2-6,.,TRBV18,CASSPPLTGGANVLTF,TGTGCCAGCTCACCCCCTCTGACGGGGGGGGCCAACGTCCTGACTTTC
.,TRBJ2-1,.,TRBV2,CASSSGTSNEQFF,TGTGCCAGCAGCTCCGGGACCAGCAATGAGCAGTTCTTC
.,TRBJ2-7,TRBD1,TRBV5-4,CASKNRDRGRHEQYF,TGTGCCAGCAAGAACCGGGACAGGGGGCGCCACGAGCAGTACTTC
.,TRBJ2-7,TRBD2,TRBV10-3,CAQPAALSGRNNYEQYF,TGTGCCCAGCCGGCCGCCTTGAGCGGGAGGAATAACTACGAGCAGTACTTC
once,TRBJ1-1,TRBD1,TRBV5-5,CASRRLDRVWTEAFF,TGTGCCAGCAGAAGGCTGGACAGGGTTTGGACTGAAGCTTTCTTT
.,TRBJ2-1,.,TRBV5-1,CASSLQAAWTYNEQFF,TGCGCCAGCAGCTTGCAAGCGGCTTGGACCTACAATGAGCAGTTCTTC
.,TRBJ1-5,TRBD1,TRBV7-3,CASPDRGSNQPQHF,TGTGCCAGCCCCGACAGGGGTAGCAATCAGCCCCAGCATTTT
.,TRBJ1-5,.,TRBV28,CASSAQGRINQPQHF,TGTGCCAGCAGCGCCCAGGGCAGGATCAATCAGCCCCAGCATTTT
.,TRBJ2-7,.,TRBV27,CASRNHDSYEQYF,TGTGCCAGCAGAAATCACGACTCCTACGAGCAGTACTTC
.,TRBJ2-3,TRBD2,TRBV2,CASKKESTLAGVDTDTQYF,TGTGCCAGCAAAAAGGAATCCACGCTAGCGGGAGTTGACACAGATACGCAGTATTTT
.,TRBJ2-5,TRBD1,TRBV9,CASSVDRGVISETQYF,TGTGCCAGCAGCGTCGACAGGGGGGTCATTTCGGAGACCCAGTACTTC
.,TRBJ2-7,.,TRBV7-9,CASSRQGYGEQYF,TGTGCCAGCAGCCGCCAAGGATACGGCGAGCAGTACTTC
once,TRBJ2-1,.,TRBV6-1,CASSEKGSLLAPFNEQFF,TGTGCCAGCAGTGAAAAAGGGTCGTTACTAGCCCCATTCAATGAGCAGTTCTTC
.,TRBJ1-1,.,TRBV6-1,CASSEESDSEAFF,TGTGCCAGCAGTGAAGAATCAGACAGTGAAGCTTTCTTT
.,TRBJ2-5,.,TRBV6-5,CASSYNSFQETQYF,TGTGCCAGCAGTTATAATTCCTTCCAAGAGACCCAGTACTTC
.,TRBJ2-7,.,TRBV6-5,CATWTGKEQYF,TGTGCCACCTGGACGGGCAAAGAGCAGTACTTC
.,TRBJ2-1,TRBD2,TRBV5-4,CASSRGTGGYEQFF,TGTGCCAGCAGCCGGGGTACGGGAGGCTATGAGCAGTTCTTC
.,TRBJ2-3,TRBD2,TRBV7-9,CASSSAGVTDTQYF,TGTGCCAGCAGCTCGGCGGGAGTCACAGATACGCAGTATTTT
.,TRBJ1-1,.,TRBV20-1,CSARDDTEAFF,TGCAGTGCTAGAGATGACACTGAAGCTTTCTTT
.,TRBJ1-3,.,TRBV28,CASTVRGAGGNTIYF,TGTGCCAGCACCGTGAGAGGGGCGGGAGGAAACACCATATATTTT
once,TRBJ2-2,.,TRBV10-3,CAISRQAVNTGELFF,TGTGCCATCAGTAGGCAGGCGGTCAACACCGGGGAGCTGTTTTTT
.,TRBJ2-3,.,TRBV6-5,CASSYNAGPFTDTQYF,TGTGCCAGCAGTTACAACGCCGGGCCATTCACAGATACGCAGTATTTT
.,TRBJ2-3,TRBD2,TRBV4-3,CASSRLAGGTDTQYF,TGCGCCAGCAGCCGACTAGCGGGAGGCACAGATACGCAGTATTTT
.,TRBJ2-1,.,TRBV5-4,CASGDHVPKQFF,TGTGCCAGCGGAGACCACGTCCCAAAACAGTTCTTC
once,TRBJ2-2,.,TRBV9,CASSVDGRANTGELFF,TGTGCCAGCAGCGTAGACGGCAGGGCGAACACCGGGGAGCTGTTTTTT
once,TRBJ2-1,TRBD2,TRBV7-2,CASSVASGRYNEQFF,TGTGCCAGCAGCGTAGCTAGCGGGAGGTACAATGAGCAGTTCTTC
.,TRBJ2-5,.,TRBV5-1,CASSLYGSLGETQYF,TGCGCCAGCAGCTTGTATGGGAGTCTGGGGGAGACCCAGTACTTC
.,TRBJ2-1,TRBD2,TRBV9,CASSVAASGYYNEQFF,TGTGCCAGCAGCGTAGCGGCTAGCGGATACTACAATGAGCAGTTCTTC
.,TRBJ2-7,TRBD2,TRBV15,CATSRGLAGNYEQYF,TGTGCCACCAGCAGAGGGCTAGCGGGAAACTACGAGCAGTACTTC
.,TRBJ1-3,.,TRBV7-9,CASSFAGFGNTIYF,TGTGCCAGCAGCTTTGCGGGGTTTGGAAACACCATATATTTT
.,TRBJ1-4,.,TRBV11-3,CASPRLATNEKLFF,TGTGCCAGCCCCCGGCTAGCAACTAATGAAAAACTGTTTTTT
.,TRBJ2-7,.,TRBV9,CASSAGSPYEQYF,TGTGCCAGCAGCGCCGGGTCTCCCTACGAGCAGTACTTC
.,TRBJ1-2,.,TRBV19,CASSILEGGRYGYTF,TGTGCCAGTAGTATTTTGGAGGGGGGCCGATATGGCTACACCTTC
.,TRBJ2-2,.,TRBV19,CASSIGLVNTGELFF,TGTGCCAGTAGTATTGGGCTAGTGAACACCGGGGAGCTGTTTTTT
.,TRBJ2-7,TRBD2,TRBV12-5,CASGFWLAGVGEQYF,TGTGCTAGTGGTTTTTGGCTAGCGGGAGTGGGGGAGCAGTACTTC
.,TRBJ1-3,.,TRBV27,CASSSGGTSGNTIYF,TGTGCCAGCAGTTCGGGAGGGACCTCTGGAAACACCATATATTTT